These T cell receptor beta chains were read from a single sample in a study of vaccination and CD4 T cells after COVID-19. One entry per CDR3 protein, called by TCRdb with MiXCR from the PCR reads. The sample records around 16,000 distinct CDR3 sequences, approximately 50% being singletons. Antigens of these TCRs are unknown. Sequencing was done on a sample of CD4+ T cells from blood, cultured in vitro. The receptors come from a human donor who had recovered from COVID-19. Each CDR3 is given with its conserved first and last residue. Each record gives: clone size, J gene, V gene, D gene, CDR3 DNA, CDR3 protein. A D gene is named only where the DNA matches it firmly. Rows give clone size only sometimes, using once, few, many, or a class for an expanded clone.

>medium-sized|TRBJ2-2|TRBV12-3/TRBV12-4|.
TGTGCCAGCACCAATTGGCCCGGGGAGCTGTTTTTT
CASTNWPGELFF
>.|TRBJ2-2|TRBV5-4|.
TGTGCCAGCAGCTTTTGGGGTAGGGAGCTGTTTTTT
CASSFWGRELFF
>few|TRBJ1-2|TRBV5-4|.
TGTGCCAGCAGCTCACCGTTGGGACCGGGGGGTGGCTACACCTTC
CASSSPLGPGGGYTF
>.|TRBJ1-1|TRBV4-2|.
TGTGCCAGCAGCCAAGGACCGAACACTGAAGCTTTCTTT
CASSQGPNTEAFF
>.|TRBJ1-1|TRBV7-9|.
TGTGCCAGCAGCTTAGGTTTAACAGCCTACCCGAACACTGAAGCTTTCTTT
CASSLGLTAYPNTEAFF
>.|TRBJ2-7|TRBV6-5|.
TGTGCCAGCAGTTATTCGCGGCGGGGACGGCTCGAGCAGTACTTC
CASSYSRRGRLEQYF
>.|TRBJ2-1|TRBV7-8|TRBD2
TGTGCCAGCAGCTTAACTAGCGGGGGGGCCGCTTCCTACAATGAGCAGTTCTTC
CASSLTSGGAASYNEQFF
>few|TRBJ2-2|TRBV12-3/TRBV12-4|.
TGTGCCAGCAGTTTCCGGGCAGGGAGAAAGTTTTTT
CASSFRAGRKFF
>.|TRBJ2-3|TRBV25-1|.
TGTGCCAGCAGTGAATTAACTAGCCTATCAGATACGCAGTATTTT
CASSELTSLSDTQYF
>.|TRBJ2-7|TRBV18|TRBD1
TGTGCCAGTCGGACAGGGGGAAGTTCCTACGAGCAGTACTTC
CASRTGGSSYEQYF
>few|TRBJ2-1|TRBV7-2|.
TGTGCCAGCAGCAGGACTCGTTTTAATGAGCAGTTCTTC
CASSRTRFNEQFF
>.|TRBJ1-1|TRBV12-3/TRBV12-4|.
TGTGCCAGCAGTTTGCAGACGGTAACTGAAGCTTTCTTT
CASSLQTVTEAFF
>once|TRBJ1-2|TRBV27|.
TGTGCCAGCAGTCGAGAGGGCTCCACGGGGGCTAACTATGGCTACACCTTC
CASSREGSTGANYGYTF
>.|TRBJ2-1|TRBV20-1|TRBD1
TGCAGTGCAGGGACAGACAATGAGCAGTTCTTC
CSAGTDNEQFF
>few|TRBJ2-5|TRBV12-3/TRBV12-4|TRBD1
TGTGCCAGCAGTTCTACAGGGGTGAGAGAGACCCAGTACTTC
CASSSTGVRETQYF
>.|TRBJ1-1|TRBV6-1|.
TGTGCCAGCATCTTAAGGAAGGGCGTGAACACTGAAGCTCTCTTT
CASILRKGVNTEALF
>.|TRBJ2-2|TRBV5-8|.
TGTGCCAGCAGCTTGTCAGCGCCCGGGGAGCTGTTTTTT
CASSLSAPGELFF
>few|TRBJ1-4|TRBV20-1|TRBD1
TGCAGTGCTAGATCTCCGGGACAGGGTTATGAAAAACTGTTTTTT
CSARSPGQGYEKLFF
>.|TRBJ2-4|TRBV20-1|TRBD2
TGCAGCCTTATAGGGACTAGCGGGAACCCCGGGATCAGACCAAACATTCAGTACTTC
CSLIGTSGNPGIRPNIQYF
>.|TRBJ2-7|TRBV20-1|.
TGCAGTGCGACGACAGACTCCTACGAGCAGTACTTC
CSATTDSYEQYF
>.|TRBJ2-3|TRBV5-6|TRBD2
TGTGCCAGCAGCTCCGTGTGGCGGGAGAAAGACACAGATACGCAGTATTTT
CASSSVWREKDTDTQYF
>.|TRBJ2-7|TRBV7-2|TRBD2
TGTGCCAGCAGCTTATATGGGACTAGCGGGAACGAGCAGTACTTC
CASSLYGTSGNEQYF
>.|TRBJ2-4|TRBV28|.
TGTGCCAGCAGTCGACCGGGGGCGGACAAAAACATTCAGTACTTC
CASSRPGADKNIQYF
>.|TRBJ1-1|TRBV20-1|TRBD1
TGCAGTGCCCTCCCGGGACAGGGGAACACTGAAGCTTTCTTT
CSALPGQGNTEAFF
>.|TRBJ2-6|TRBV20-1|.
TGCAGTGCTGACTCGACTGGGGCCAACGTCCTGACTTTC
CSADSTGANVLTF
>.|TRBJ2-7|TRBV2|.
TGTGCCAGCAGTTTTGGACAGACCATCAGCTACGAGCAGTACTTC
CASSFGQTISYEQYF
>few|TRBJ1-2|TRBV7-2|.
TGTGCCAGCAGCTTAGCCAGGGCTCAGGACTATGGCTACACCTTC
CASSLARAQDYGYTF
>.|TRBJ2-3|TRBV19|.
TGTGCCAGTAGTATAGACGACAACACAGATACGCAGTATTTT
CASSIDDNTDTQYF
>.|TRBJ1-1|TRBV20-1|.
TGCAGTGCTAGTAGTTCCTCGGGAAACACTGAAGCTTTCTTT
CSASSSSGNTEAFF
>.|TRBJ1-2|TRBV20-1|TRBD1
TGCAGTGCTAGAGGCTCAGGGGGTAGCTATGGCTACACCTTC
CSARGSGGSYGYTF
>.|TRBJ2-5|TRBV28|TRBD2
TGTGCCAGCCGCCGGGTTTTAGGAAGCGGGAGGGGGTTGGGAGAGACCCAGTACTTC
CASRRVLGSGRGLGETQYF
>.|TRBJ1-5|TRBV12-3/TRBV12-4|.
TGTGCCAGCAGTTTAGCGGGTAGCAATCAGCCCCAGCATTTT
CASSLAGSNQPQHF
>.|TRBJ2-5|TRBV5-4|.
TGTGCCAGCAGCTTGGAGCCAGTCCAAGAGACCCAGTACTTC
CASSLEPVQETQYF
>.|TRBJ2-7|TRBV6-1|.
TGTGCCAGCAGTGAAGTCGGAGGCGGCGAGCAGTACTTC
CASSEVGGGEQYF
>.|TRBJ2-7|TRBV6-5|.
TGTGCCAGCAGTTCGCAAGACGACGAGCAGTACTTC
CASSSQDDEQYF
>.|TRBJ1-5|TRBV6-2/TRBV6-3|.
TGTGCCAGCACCCAACTCGGGGGGGCGACGGCCCGGCCCCAGCATTTT
CASTQLGGATARPQHF
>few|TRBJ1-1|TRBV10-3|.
TGTGCCATCAGCACGACTTCGGGTGCTGAAGCTTTCTTT
CAISTTSGAEAFF
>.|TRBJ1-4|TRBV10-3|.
TGTGCCATCAGTGCTAACGGAGAAAAACTGTTTTTT
CAISANGEKLFF
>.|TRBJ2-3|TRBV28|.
TGTGCCAGCAGTTCGTTGCAGGGGTATTACACAGATACGCAGTATTTT
CASSSLQGYYTDTQYF
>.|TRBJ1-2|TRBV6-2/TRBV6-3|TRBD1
TGTGCCAGCAGACAAATAGGGACAGACTATGGCTACACCTTC
CASRQIGTDYGYTF
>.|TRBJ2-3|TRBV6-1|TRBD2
TGTGCCAGCACGAAGAGGGTTAATAGCGGGACAGATACGCAGTATTTT
CASTKRVNSGTDTQYF
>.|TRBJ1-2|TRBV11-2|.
TGTGCCAGCAGGTCCGTCCGGCTCGGCGGCTACACCTTC
CASRSVRLGGYTF
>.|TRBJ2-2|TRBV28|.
TGTGCCAGCAGGCACAGTTACACCGGGGAGCTGTTTTTT
CASRHSYTGELFF
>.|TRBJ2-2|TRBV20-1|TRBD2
TGCAGTGCTACCAGCGGGAGTTCGGCCGGGGAGCTGTTTTTT
CSATSGSSAGELFF
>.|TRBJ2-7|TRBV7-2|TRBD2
TGTGCCAGCAGCGTCACTAGCGGGCGGTACGAGCAGTACTTC
CASSVTSGRYEQYF
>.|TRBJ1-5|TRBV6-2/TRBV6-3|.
TGTGCCAGCTCGAGCGGGCAGGCCAATCAGCCCCAGCATTTT
CASSSGQANQPQHF
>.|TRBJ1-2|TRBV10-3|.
TGTGCCATCAGTGACGGGCCGACGGGTAGAGACTACACCTTC
CAISDGPTGRDYTF
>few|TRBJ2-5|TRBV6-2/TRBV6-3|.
TGTGCCAGCAGTTCCCTGGGGCCCGGTTCCGAGACCCAGTACTTC
CASSSLGPGSETQYF